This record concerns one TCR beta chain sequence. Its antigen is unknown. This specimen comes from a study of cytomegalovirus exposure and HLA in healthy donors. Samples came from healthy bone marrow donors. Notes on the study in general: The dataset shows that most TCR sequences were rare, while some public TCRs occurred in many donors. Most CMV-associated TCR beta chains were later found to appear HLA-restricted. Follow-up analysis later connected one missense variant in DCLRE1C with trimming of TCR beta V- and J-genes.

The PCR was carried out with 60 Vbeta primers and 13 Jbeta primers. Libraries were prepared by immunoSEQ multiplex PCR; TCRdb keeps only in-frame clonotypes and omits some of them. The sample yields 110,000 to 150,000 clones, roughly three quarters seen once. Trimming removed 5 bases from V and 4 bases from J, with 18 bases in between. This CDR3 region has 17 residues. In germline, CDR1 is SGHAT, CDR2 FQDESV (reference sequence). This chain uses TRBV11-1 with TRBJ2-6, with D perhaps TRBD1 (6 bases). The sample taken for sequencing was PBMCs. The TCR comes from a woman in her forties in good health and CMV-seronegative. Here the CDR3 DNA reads TGTGCCAGCAGCCGGGGAAAAACAGGGTCCGGGGCCAACGTCCTGACTTTC. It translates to CASSRGKTGSGANVLTF.